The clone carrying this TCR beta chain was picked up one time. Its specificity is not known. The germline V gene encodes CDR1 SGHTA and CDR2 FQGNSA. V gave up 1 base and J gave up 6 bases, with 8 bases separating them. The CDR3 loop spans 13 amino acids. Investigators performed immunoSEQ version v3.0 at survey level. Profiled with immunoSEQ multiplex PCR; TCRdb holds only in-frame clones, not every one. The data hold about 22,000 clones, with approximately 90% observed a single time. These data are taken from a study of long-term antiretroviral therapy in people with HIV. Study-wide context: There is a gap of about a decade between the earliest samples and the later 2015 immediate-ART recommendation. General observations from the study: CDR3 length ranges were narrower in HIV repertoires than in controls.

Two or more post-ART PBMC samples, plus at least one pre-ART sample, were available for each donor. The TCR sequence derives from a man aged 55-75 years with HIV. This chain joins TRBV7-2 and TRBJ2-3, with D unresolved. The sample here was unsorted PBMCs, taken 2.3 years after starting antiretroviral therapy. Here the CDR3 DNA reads TGTGCCAGCAGCTTAGAACTACGTGATACGCAGTATTTT. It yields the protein CASSLELRDTQYF.